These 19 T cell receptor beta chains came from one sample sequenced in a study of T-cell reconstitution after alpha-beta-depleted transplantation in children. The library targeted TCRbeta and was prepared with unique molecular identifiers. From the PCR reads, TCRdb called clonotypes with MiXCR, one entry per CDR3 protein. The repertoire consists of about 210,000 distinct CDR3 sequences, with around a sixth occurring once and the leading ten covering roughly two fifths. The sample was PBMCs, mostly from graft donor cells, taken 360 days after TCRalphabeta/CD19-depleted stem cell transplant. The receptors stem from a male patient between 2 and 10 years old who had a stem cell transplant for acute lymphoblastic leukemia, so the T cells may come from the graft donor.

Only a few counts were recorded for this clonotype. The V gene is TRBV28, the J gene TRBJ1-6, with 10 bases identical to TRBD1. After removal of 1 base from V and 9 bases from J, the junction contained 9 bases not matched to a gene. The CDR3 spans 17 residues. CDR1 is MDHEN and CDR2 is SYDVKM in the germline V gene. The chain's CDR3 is CASSLYGTGAISSPLHF. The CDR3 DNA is TGTGCCAGCAGTTTATATGGGACAGGGGCCATCAGTTCACCCCTCCACTTT.

Here the CDR3 DNA reads TGTGCCAGCAGTCCTGGGACAGCTTATAGCAATCAGCCCCAGCATTTT. It encodes CASSPGTAYSNQPQHF. The chain has TRBV2 and TRBJ1-5, with 7 bases fitting TRBD1. CDR1 is SNHLY and CDR2 is FYNNEI in the germline V gene. This CDR3 region has 16 residues. V trimming: 5 bases; J trimming: 0 bases; junction bases outside the gene matches: 7.

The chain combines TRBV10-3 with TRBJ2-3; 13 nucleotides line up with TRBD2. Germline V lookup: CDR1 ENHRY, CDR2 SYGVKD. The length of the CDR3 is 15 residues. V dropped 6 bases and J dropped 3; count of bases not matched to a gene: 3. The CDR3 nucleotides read TGTGCCATCAGAGAACTAGCGGGAGGGACAGATACGCAGTATTTT. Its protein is CAIRELAGGTDTQYF.

The CDR3 DNA reads TGTGCCAGCATCGGCCGCGGGGGACGGGCTGAAGCTTTCTTT. This sequence encodes CASIGRGGRAEAFF. The chain is built from TRBV12-3 or TRBV12-4 and TRBJ1-1, with D possibly being TRBD1 (5 bases). Trimming removed 7 bases from V and 6 bases from J, with 18 bases in between. The CDR3 extends over 14 amino acids.

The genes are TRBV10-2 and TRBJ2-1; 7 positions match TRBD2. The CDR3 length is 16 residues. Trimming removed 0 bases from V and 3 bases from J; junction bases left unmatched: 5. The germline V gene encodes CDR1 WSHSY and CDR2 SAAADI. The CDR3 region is CASSESSGTLYNEQFF. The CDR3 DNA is TGCGCCAGCAGTGAGTCAAGCGGGACCCTCTACAATGAGCAGTTCTTC.

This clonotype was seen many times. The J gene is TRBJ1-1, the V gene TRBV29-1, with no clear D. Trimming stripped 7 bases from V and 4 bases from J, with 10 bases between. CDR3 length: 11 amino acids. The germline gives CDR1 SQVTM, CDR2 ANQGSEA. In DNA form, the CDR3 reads TGCAGCGCGGGAAAGAGCACTGAAGCTTTCTTT. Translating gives CSAGKSTEAFF.

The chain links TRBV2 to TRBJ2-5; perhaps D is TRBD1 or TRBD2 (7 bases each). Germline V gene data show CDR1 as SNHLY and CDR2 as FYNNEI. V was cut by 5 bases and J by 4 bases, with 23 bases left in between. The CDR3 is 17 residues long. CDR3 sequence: CASSQQGGGGWGETQYF. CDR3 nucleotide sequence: TGTGCCAGCAGTCAACAAGGGGGCGGGGGATGGGGAGAGACCCAGTACTTC.

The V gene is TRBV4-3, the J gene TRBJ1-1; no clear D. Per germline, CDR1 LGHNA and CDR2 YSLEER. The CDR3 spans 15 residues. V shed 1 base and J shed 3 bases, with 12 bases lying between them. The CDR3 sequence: CASSQGRITYTEAFF. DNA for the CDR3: TGCGCCAGCAGCCAAGGTAGAATTACCTACACTGAAGCTTTCTTT.

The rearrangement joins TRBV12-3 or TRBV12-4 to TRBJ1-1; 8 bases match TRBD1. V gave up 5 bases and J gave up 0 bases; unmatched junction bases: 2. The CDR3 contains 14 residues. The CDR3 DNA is TGTGCCAGCAGTCGGACAGGGCTGAACACTGAAGCTTTCTTT. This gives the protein CASSRTGLNTEAFF.

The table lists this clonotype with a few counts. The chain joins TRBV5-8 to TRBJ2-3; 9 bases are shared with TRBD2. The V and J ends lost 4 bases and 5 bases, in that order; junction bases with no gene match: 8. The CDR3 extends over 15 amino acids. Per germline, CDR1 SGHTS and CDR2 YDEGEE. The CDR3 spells CASSVGLAGGDTQYF. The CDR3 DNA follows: TGTGCCAGCAGCGTGGGACTAGCTGGGGGAGATACGCAGTATTTT.

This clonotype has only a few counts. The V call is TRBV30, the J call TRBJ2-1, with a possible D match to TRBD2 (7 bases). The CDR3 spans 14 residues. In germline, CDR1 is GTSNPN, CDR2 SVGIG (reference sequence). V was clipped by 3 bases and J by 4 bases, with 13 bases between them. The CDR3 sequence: CAWRGASGYNEQFF. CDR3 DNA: TGTGCCTGGAGGGGGGCTAGCGGATACAATGAGCAGTTCTTC. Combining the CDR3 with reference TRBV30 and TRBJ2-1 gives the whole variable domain SQTIHQWPATLVQPVGSPLSLECTVEGTSNPNLYWYRQAAGRGLQLLFYSVGIGQISSEVPQNLSASRPQDRQFILSSKKLLLSDSGFYLCAWRGASGYNEQFFGPGTRLTVL.

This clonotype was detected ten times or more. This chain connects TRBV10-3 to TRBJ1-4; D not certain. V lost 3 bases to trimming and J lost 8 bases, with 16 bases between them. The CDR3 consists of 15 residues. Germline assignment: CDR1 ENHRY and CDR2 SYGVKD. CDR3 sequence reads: CAISDREGAGEKLFF. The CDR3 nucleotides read TGTGCCATCAGTGATCGAGAGGGAGCGGGAGAAAAACTGTTTTTT.

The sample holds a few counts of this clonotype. As DNA, the CDR3 is TGCGCCAGCAGCCAAGATCGCGGGTCGTACTACGAGCAGTACTTC. Encoded protein: CASSQDRGSYYEQYF. The gene calls are TRBV4-3 and TRBJ2-7; D might be TRBD2 (5 bases). With 0 bases removed from V and 3 bases from J, the gap between germline ends came to 12 bases. The CDR3 has 15 residues. Per the germline V gene, CDR1 is LGHNA and CDR2 is YSLEER.

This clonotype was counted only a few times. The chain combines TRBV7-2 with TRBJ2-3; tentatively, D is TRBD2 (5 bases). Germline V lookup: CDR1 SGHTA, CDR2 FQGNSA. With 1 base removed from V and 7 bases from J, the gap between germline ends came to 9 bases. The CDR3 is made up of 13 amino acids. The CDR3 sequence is CASSLEEVNTQYF. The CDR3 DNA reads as TGTGCCAGCAGCTTAGAGGAGGTCAATACGCAGTATTTT.

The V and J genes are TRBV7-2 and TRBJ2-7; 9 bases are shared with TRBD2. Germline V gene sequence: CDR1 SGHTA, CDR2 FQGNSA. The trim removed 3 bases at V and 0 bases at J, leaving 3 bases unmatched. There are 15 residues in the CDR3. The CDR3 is CASSFHSGSSYEQYF. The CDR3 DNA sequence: TGTGCCAGCAGCTTCCATAGCGGGAGCTCCTACGAGCAGTACTTC.

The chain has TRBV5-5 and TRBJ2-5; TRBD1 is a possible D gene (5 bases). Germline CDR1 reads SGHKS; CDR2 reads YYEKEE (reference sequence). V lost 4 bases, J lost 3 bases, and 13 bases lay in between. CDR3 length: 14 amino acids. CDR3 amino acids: CASSTLAGKETQYF. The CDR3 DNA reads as TGTGCCAGCAGCACCCTCGCAGGGAAAGAGACCCAGTACTTC.

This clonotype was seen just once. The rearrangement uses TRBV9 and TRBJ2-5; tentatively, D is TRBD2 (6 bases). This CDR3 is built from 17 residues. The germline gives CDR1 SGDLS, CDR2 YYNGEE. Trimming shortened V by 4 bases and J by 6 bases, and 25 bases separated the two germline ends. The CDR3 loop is CASSPSEAGPGEQTQYF. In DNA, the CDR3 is TGTGCCAGCAGCCCCTCCGAGGCGGGGCCGGGTGAACAGACCCAGTACTTC.

CDR3 loop: CSVDTRAGRYGYTF. In DNA, the CDR3 is TGCAGCGTTGATACACGGGCAGGAAGATATGGCTACACCTTC. The chain uses TRBV29-1 and TRBJ1-2; no firm D call. V gave up 3 bases and J gave up 5 bases, with 16 bases separating them. The CDR3 runs to 14 residues. Germline lookup yields CDR1 SQVTM and CDR2 ANQGSEA.

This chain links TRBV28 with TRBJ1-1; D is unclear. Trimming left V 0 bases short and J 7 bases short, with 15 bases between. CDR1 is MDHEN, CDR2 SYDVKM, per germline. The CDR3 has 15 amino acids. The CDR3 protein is CASSLWTSGPREAFF. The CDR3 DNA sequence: TGTGCCAGCAGTTTATGGACCTCCGGGCCCCGTGAAGCTTTCTTT. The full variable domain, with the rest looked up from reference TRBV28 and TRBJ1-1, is DVKVTQSSRYLVKRTGEKVFLECVQDMDHENMFWYRQDPGLGLRLIYFSYDVKMKEKGDIPEGYSVSREKKERFSLILESASTNQTSMYLCASSLWTSGPREAFFGQGTRLTVV.